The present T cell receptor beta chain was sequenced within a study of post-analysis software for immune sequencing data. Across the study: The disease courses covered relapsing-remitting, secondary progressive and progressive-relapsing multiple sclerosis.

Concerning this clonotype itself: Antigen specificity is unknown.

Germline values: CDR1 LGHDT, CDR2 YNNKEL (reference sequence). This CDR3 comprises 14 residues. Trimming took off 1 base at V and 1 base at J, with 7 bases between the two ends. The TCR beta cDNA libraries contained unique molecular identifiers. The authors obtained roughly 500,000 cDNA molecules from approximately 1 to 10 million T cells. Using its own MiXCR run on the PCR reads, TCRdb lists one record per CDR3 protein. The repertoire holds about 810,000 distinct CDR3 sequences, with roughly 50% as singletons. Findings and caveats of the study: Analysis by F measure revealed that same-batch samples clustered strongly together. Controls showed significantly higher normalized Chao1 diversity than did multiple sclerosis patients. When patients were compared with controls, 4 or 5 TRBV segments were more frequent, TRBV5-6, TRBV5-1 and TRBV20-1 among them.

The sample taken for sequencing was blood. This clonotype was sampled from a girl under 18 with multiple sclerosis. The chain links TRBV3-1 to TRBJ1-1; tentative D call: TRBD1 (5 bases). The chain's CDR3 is CASSQGGKNTEAFF. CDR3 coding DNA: TGTGCCAGCAGCCAAGGGGGGAAGAACACTGAAGCTTTCTTT.